This TCR beta chain was sequenced during a study of OX40 agonist ivuxolimab in advanced cancers. About the research overall: Patients got intravenous ivuxolimab at 0.01 to 10 mg/kg every 2 weeks.

Profiled with immunoSEQ multiplex PCR; TCRdb holds only in-frame clones, not every one. The sample lists 67,000 or so clones, 70% to 90% occurring once. Study-level points and caveats: Expansion of clones was among the lowest in partial responders at 0.1-3.0 mg/kg. Clonal expansion was seen in CD4+ and CD8+ blood T cells by week 6 at 0.1 to 3.0 mg/kg.

The CDR3 is 16 amino acids. Points on this clone: The antigen remains unidentified.

This receptor was taken from an adult with an advanced solid tumor such as melanoma, head and neck, liver or kidney cancer. This chain joins TRBV21-1 and TRBJ2-3; no DNA check was done on the table's D call, TRBD2. TRBV21-1 is termed a pseudogene. The specimen was CD4+ or CD8+ T cells sorted from blood, collected in a trial of the OX40 agonist ivuxolimab. Here the CDR3 reads CASSTSTREGTDTQYF. For the CDR3, the DNA is TGTGCCAGCAGCACCTCTACGCGGGAGGGCACAGATACGCAGTATTTT.